The rows below give T cell receptor beta chains drawn from one sample of a study of T cell responses to AZD1222 COVID-19 vaccine. Here immunoSEQ multiplex PCR was the method, and the copy in TCRdb shows in-frame clones only, minus some. The sample shows roughly 130,000 clones, around 94% of them seen only once. The source material was peripheral blood, sampled on day 0 of AZD1222 vaccination. These receptors were obtained from an adult in good health. Each CDR3 is given with its conserved first and last residue. A D gene is named only where the DNA matches it firmly. Where a row states a size, it is once, few, many or the class of an expanded clone; other rows omit it.

>TRBJ1-2|.|TRBD1|TRBV7-3
TGTGCCAGCAGCTTAATCCCCGGACAGGGGGAATCTGGCTACACCTTC
CASSLIPGQGESGYTF
>TRBJ2-1|.|.|TRBV12-3/TRBV12-4
TGTGCCAGCAGAAACAGGGTCAATGAGCAGTTCTTC
CASRNRVNEQFF
>TRBJ2-1|.|TRBD2|TRBV6-2/TRBV6-3
TGTGCCAGCAGTTACTCGGGGACTAGCGGGATGGGGAGTGAGCAGTTCTTC
CASSYSGTSGMGSEQFF
>TRBJ2-1|once|.|TRBV10-1
TGCGCCAGCAGCGGACGCGTCGGTGATGAGCAGTTCTTC
CASSGRVGDEQFF
>TRBJ2-7|.|TRBD2|TRBV7-2
TGTGCCAGCAGCCCCGAGGGCGGGAGATACTACGAGCAGTACTTC
CASSPEGGRYYEQYF
>TRBJ2-5|.|.|TRBV2
TGTGCCAGCAGCCAAAGGCCCACGGCACTAGAGACCCAGTACTTC
CASSQRPTALETQYF
>TRBJ2-2|.|.|TRBV6-7
TGTGCCAGCAGCGAAGAGGGGGACAACACCGGGGAGCTGTTTTTT
CASSEEGDNTGELFF
>TRBJ1-4|.|TRBD1|TRBV11-2
TGTGCCAGCAGCCAAGGGACAGGCCATAATGAAAAACTGTTTTTT
CASSQGTGHNEKLFF
>TRBJ1-4|.|TRBD1|TRBV5-1
TGCGCCAGCAGCCGGGACAGGGTGGCTAATGAAAAACTGTTTTTT
CASSRDRVANEKLFF
>TRBJ1-2|.|TRBD1|TRBV19
TGTGCCAGTAGTATAGACGCTCGGGACAGCTATGGCTACACCTTC
CASSIDARDSYGYTF
>TRBJ2-7|.|.|TRBV24-1
TGTGCCACCAGTTCAGGGCCCAACGACGAGCAGTACTTC
CATSSGPNDEQYF
>TRBJ2-7|.|.|TRBV7-2
TGTGCCAGCAGCCGGAGGGGCGGAGCCTACGAGCAGTACTTC
CASSRRGGAYEQYF
>TRBJ2-7|.|.|TRBV6-4
TGTGCCAGCACGGTACACGAGCAGTACTTC
CASTVHEQYF
>TRBJ2-1|.|.|TRBV5-1
TGCGCCAGCAGCTTGGGGGCGAATCCTGAGCAGTTCTTC
CASSLGANPEQFF
>TRBJ2-5|.|.|TRBV6-2/TRBV6-3
TGTGCCAGCAGTTACTCGAGGCGAGAGACCCAGTACTTC
CASSYSRRETQYF
>TRBJ1-6|once|TRBD1|TRBV5-1
TGCGCCAGCAGCTTGCCAGGGGGAAGTTCACCCCTCCACTTT
CASSLPGGSSPLHF
>TRBJ1-1|.|TRBD1|TRBV19
TGTGCCAGTAGCCTCGACAGGGTTACTGAAGCTTTCTTT
CASSLDRVTEAFF
>TRBJ1-1|.|.|TRBV5-4
TGTGCCAGCAGCTTGTTGGGAGGAGGCACTGAAGCTTTCTTT
CASSLLGGGTEAFF
>TRBJ1-6|.|.|TRBV7-9
TGTGCCAGCAGCCCTGTGGGGGGGTTAGGGTCACCCCTCCACTTT
CASSPVGGLGSPLHF
>TRBJ1-4|.|.|TRBV21-1
TGTGTCGGTGGGGCAACTAATGAAAAACTGTTTTTT
CVGGATNEKLFF
>TRBJ2-3|.|.|TRBV19
TGTGCCAGTAGTGCAGAGACAAGGGATACGCAGTATTTT
CASSAETRDTQYF
>TRBJ2-3|.|.|TRBV12-3/TRBV12-4
TGTGCCAGCAGGGGGGCTGGTACAGATACGCAGTATTTT
CASRGAGTDTQYF
>TRBJ2-7|.|.|TRBV2
TGTGCCAGCGGCCAGCCGGGTTCCTACGAGCAGTACTTC
CASGQPGSYEQYF
>TRBJ2-3|.|.|TRBV10-3
TGTGCCATCAGTCCAAAGGATACGCAGTATTTT
CAISPKDTQYF
>TRBJ1-1|.|.|TRBV29-1
TGCAGCGTCGAACTTACATACTCCAGCACTGAAGCTTTCTTT
CSVELTYSSTEAFF
>TRBJ1-1|.|.|TRBV18
TGTGCCAGCTCAACGGACGGAAACACTGAAGCTTTCTTT
CASSTDGNTEAFF
>TRBJ2-7|once|.|TRBV27
TGTGCCAGCAACCACGGGGGGCCGAGCTCCTACGAGCAGTACTTC
CASNHGGPSSYEQYF
>TRBJ1-5|.|TRBD1|TRBV24-1
TGTGCCGTCCCCGGGACAGGGGCCTTGATGAAACAGCCCCAGCATTTT
CAVPGTGALMKQPQHF
>TRBJ1-1|.|.|TRBV6-2/TRBV6-3
TGTGCCAGCAGTTATCGGGGGGATGAAGCTTTCTTT
CASSYRGDEAFF
>TRBJ1-1|once|TRBD1|TRBV7-9
TGTGCCAGCAGTACCACCGGGACAGGGCCCACTGAAGCTTTCTTT
CASSTTGTGPTEAFF
>TRBJ1-6|.|.|TRBV27
TGTGCCAGCAGTTTAGGCGATTCACCCCTCCACTTT
CASSLGDSPLHF